This T cell receptor (beta chain) was sequenced in a study of human T cells and chemical hapten exposure. In the study overall: All through the approximately 23-week study, the scalp of each patient received diphenylcyclopropenone doses weekly.

A single record per CDR3 protein comes from TCRdb applying MiXCR to the RACE reads. The table has 82,000 or so distinct CDR3 sequences, over 10% seen once. Specified time point: patch test 3, about 24 weeks after DPC sensitization. Treatment reported: therapeutic diphenylcyclopropenone sensitization with weekly scalp DPC. A note on this clonotype: Its antigen is not known.

In germline, CDR1 is MNHEY, CDR2 SVGAGI. The J segment lost 3 bases and the V segment lost 5 bases, leaving 9 bases of the junction unmatched. This CDR3 comprises 15 residues. The study's findings and limits: Alopecia was present in the donors, so their immune response may differ from healthy people's. Sensitizing with DPC caused no change in TCRs above 1 in 1000 frequency.

The TCR originated in a woman aged 45-59 years with alopecia areata. Some clones in this sample may be carry-over from other donors' samples. V usage is TRBV6-5 and J usage is TRBJ2-7; 8 bases are shared with TRBD1. The sample in question was whole blood, obtained in connection with sensitization to the hapten diphenylcyclopropenone (DPC). The CDR3 loop is CASSPDRARVYEQYF. The CDR3 DNA follows: TGTGCCAGCAGTCCGGACAGGGCGAGGGTCTACGAGCAGTACTTC.